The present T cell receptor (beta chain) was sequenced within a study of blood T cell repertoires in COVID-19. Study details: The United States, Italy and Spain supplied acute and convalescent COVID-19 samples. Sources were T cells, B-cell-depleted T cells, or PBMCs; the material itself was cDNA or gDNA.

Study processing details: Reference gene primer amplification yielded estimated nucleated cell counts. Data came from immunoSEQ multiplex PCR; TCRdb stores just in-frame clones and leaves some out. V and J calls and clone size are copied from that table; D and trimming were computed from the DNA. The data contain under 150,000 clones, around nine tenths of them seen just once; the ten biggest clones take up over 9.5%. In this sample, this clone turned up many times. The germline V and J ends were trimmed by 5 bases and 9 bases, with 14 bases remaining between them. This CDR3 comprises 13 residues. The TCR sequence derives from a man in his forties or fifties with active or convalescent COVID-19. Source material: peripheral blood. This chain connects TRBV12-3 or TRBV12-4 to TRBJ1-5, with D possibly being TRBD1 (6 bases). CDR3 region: CASSPGRGRPQHF. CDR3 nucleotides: TGTGCCAGCAGTCCCGGCAGGGGACGGCCCCAGCATTTT.